Listed here are 6 T cell receptor beta chains from one sample, sequenced in a study of control samples from healthy donors and cancer patients. TCRdb's copy holds only in-frame clones and misses some; the assay was immunoSEQ multiplex PCR. The sample lists 120,000 or so clones; more than 75% were seen once. Sequencing was carried out using blood. These TCRs come from a man between 18 and 35 years old in good health.

This chain links TRBV10-3 with TRBJ1-2; D perhaps matches TRBD1 (6 bases). Trimming removed 6 bases at V and 0 bases at J, with 11 bases between. This CDR3 is built from 14 residues. The germline V gene encodes CDR1 ENHRY and CDR2 SYGVKD. The CDR3 region has the DNA TGTGCCATCAGAGGGGCAGGGGCTAACTATGGCTACACCTTC. Translation gives CAIRGAGANYGYTF.

The chain couples TRBV11-3 to TRBJ1-1, with 9 bases lining up with TRBD1. This CDR3 comprises 15 residues. Per the germline V gene, CDR1 is SGHNT and CDR2 is YENEEA. With 1 base clipped from V and 5 bases from J, the junction kept 5 bases outside the gene matches. CDR3 bases: TGTGCCAGCAGCTTAGGTTTGGGACAGGGAACTGAAGCTTTCTTT. It encodes CASSLGLGQGTEAFF.

V and J are TRBV11-2 and TRBJ1-1, with D unclear. The CDR3 is made up of 15 amino acids. The germline gives CDR1 SGHAT, CDR2 FQNNGV. V was trimmed by 3 bases and J by 1 base, leaving 12 bases between them. The CDR3: CASSFGLRRNTEAFF. The CDR3 nucleotides are TGTGCCAGCAGCTTTGGACTTAGGCGGAACACTGAAGCTTTCTTT.

The V and J genes are TRBV30 and TRBJ2-7, with D perhaps matching TRBD1 (6 bases). The CDR3 sequence is 13 residues long. The germline V gene has CDR1 GTSNPN and CDR2 SVGIG (reference sequence). The V end lost 1 base, the J end lost 3 bases, and 10 bases lay between the germline ends. The CDR3 loop reads CAWSGQGIYEQYF. In DNA, the CDR3 is TGTGCCTGGAGTGGGCAGGGGATCTACGAGCAGTACTTC.

This clone was seen only once. In nucleotides, the CDR3 is TGTGCCAGCAGCGTAGGGCTGGGTGGGAATGAGCAGTTCTTC. Its translation is CASSVGLGGNEQFF. V and J are TRBV9 and TRBJ2-1; D unresolved. Germline V gene lookup returns CDR1 SGDLS and CDR2 YYNGEE. V was trimmed by 0 bases and J by 7 bases, leaving 11 bases between them. The CDR3 consists of 14 residues.

This clone was detected once. The chain joins TRBV9 to TRBJ2-5; 7 nucleotides align to TRBD1. Trimming cost V 3 bases and J 0 bases; bases outside gene matches: 2. The CDR3 runs 14 residues. Germline loops: CDR1 SGDLS, CDR2 YYNGEE. The CDR3 protein is CASSAGQNQETQYF. The DNA of the CDR3 is TGTGCCAGCAGCGCGGGACAGAACCAAGAGACCCAGTACTTC.